This T cell receptor beta chain came from a study of T cells in Graves' hyperthyroidism and ophthalmopathy. The CDR3 runs to 13 residues. The germline V gene has CDR1 DFQATT and CDR2 SNEGSKA (reference sequence). J was trimmed by 6 bases and V by 6 bases; bases with no gene match: 4. From RNA transcripts, TCR beta CDR3 regions were amplified. RT-PCR in the first round (using the HTBI primer set) targeted the TCR CDR3. One entry per CDR3 protein results from TCRdb running MiXCR on the multiplex PCR reads. This sample has approximately 210,000 distinct CDR3 sequences, with approximately 17% found just once. In its sample, this clonotype was seen many times.

The sequence was obtained from a man aged 50 or older with Graves' hyperthyroidism. Material for sequencing was blood. This chain uses TRBV20-1 with TRBJ2-2; 10 bases map to TRBD1. The CDR3 DNA sequence: TGCAGTGCGAGACAGGGGGCCTCCGGGGAGCTGTTTTTT. It codes for CSARQGASGELFF.